This TCR beta chain was observed in a study of early T cells in non-severe SARS-CoV-2 infection. In the study overall: Chains were unpaired, as sequencing was done on bulk RNA from unsorted whole blood. Overall study results and limits: Private and CD4 specificities were missed by VDJdb matching, which favored anti-spike CD8 responses.

Individual cDNA molecules carried attached unique molecular identifiers. Via MiXCR, TCRdb re-called the 5' RACE reads, giving one row per CDR3 protein. The sample has some 56,000 distinct CDR3 sequences, over 12% seen once. From germline, CDR1 is LGHDT and CDR2 YNNKEL (reference sequence). V was cut by 4 bases and J by 4 bases, with 13 bases left in between. This CDR3 is built from 14 residues. About this clonotype itself: Its target is unknown.

The sequence was obtained from an adult who was a healthcare worker with PCR-confirmed SARS-CoV-2 infection or an uninfected control (not recorded which). Sequencing was performed on whole blood, taken at baseline. The rearrangement uses TRBV3-1 and TRBJ1-2; D gene unclear. CDR3 sequence reads: CASSLQDGGYGYTF. The CDR3, as DNA: TGTGCCAGCAGCCTGCAGGACGGCGGCTATGGCTACACCTTC.